The present entry profiles one T cell receptor (beta chain) with its context. In the original workflow: Counts of nucleated cells, estimated from reference gene primer amplification, were obtained. Profiled with immunoSEQ multiplex PCR; TCRdb holds only in-frame clones, not every one. From that table come the V and J calls and clone size; the DNA was used to work out D and trimming. The repertoire includes about 130,000 clones, about 85% of them detected once, and around 3% sits in the top ten. The length of the CDR3 is 13 residues. V lost 1 base and J 11 bases, leaving 15 bases between the germline ends. This sample is part of a study of blood T cell repertoires in COVID-19. Looking at the study overall: COVID-19 samples, acute and convalescent, were from the United States, Italy and Spain. The analysed material was cDNA or gDNA that came from T cells, B-cell-depleted T cells, or PBMCs.

In Seattle, patients joined the study during active infection and were tracked longitudinally. The chain has TRBV12-3 or TRBV12-4 and TRBJ2-7; D is unclear. The sample comprised peripheral blood. The TCR originated in a woman aged 80 or over with COVID-19, enrolled during active disease. CDR3 DNA: TGTGCCAGCAGTTTAGAATTACGTACGCAGGAGTACTTC. This gives the protein CASSLELRTQEYF.